This section outlines one T cell receptor (beta chain) sequence together with its context. As yet, its antigen is unknown. The time point was: newly diagnosed GD, antithyroid drugs for less than 3 months. Construction of the TCR library relied on RNA isolated from PBMCs. This sample was included in a study of regulatory T cells in long-lasting Graves disease. Study observations and caveats: Patients with persistent disease showed a bias toward TRBV28, TRBJ1-2 and TRBJ2-5.

The CDR3 loop spans 14 amino acids. Trimming cost V 5 bases and J 4 bases, with 14 bases left between them. Germline V lookup: CDR1 LNHNV, CDR2 YYDKDF (reference sequence). Through Arm-PCR of CDR3 regions and iRepertoire HTBI primers, TCR beta libraries were built. TCRdb re-analysed the multiplex PCR reads in MiXCR, keeping a single row per CDR3 protein. The sample has about 450,000 distinct CDR3 sequences; roughly 15% are singletons. These data were likewise used in another study, on T cells in Graves' hyperthyroidism and ophthalmopathy. That paper states: The patients, who ranged from 18 to 65 in age, presented with newly diagnosed hyperthyroidism lasting under 2 months.

V usage is TRBV15 and J usage is TRBJ1-1; possibly TRBD1 for D (5 bases). This TCR derives from a woman in her forties or fifties with Graves disease. Sequencing used peripheral blood mononuclear cells (PBMCs), obtained at new diagnosis, from a patient treated with antithyroid drugs. The CDR3 nucleotides read TGTGCCACCAGCTGGGCAGGGAAAGGCACTGAAGCTTTCTTT. It specifies CATSWAGKGTEAFF.